Following are 31 T cell receptor beta chains from one sample sequenced in a study of Ad26.COV2.S vaccination and SARS-CoV-2 variants. The table came from immunoSEQ multiplex PCR; TCRdb's copy has only in-frame clones and leaves some out. The repertoire holds about 350,000 clones, with roughly 84% as singletons. Treatment described: about 20 received Ad26.COV2.S at low or high dose, single or two shots; five or six received placebo; per-sample allocation not given. Vaccine and placebo recipients were sampled on day 63 after the first injection. This material consisted of peripheral blood, taken in a trial of Ad26.COV2.S vaccine versus placebo. All receptors come from a person between 18 and 60 years old who received the Ad26.COV2.S COVID-19 vaccine or a placebo.

The CDR3 here is CASSTGTRNSPLHF. Here the CDR3 DNA reads TGTGCCAGCAGTACGGGGACAAGAAATTCACCCCTCCACTTT. The rearrangement joins TRBV27 to TRBJ1-6; D may be TRBD1 (6 bases). Germline CDR1 and CDR2: MNHEY and SMNVEV (reference sequence). Trimming took 5 bases from V and 7 from J, leaving 12 bases between them. The CDR3 loop spans 14 amino acids.

The rearrangement joins TRBV19 to TRBJ2-2; 9 nucleotides align to TRBD1. The CDR3 consists of 15 residues. V shed 6 bases and J 4 bases; nucleotides not matched to a gene: 6. Germline-derived CDR1 and CDR2 are LNHDA and SQIVND (reference sequence). CDR3 protein: CASSGTGSSTGELFF. CDR3 DNA sequence: TGTGCCAGTAGCGGGACAGGGAGTTCCACCGGGGAGCTGTTTTTT.

The gene calls are TRBV5-1 and TRBJ2-2; D may correspond to TRBD1 or TRBD2 (5 bases each). Germline values: CDR1 SGHRS, CDR2 YFSETQ. The CDR3 sequence is 12 residues long. The V end lost 4 bases, the J end lost 6 bases, and 7 bases lay between the germline ends. CDR3 bases: TGCGCCAGCAGCACGGGGCCCGGGGAGCTGTTTTTT. Translating gives CASSTGPGELFF.

The V call is TRBV9, the J call TRBJ2-6, with 11 bases aligning to TRBD2. Germline lookup yields CDR1 SGDLS and CDR2 YYNGEE. This CDR3 contains 21 residues. Trimming took 4 bases from V and 0 from J; bases not matched to a gene: 15. The CDR3 DNA sequence: TGTGCCAGCAGCCAAGAAGGGACTAGCGGCTACTGGGGCTCTGGGGCCAACGTCCTGACTTTC. Its protein is CASSQEGTSGYWGSGANVLTF.

The V call is TRBV25-1, the J call TRBJ1-4; D not resolved. CDR3 length equals 16 residues. The germline gives CDR1 MGHDK, CDR2 SYGVNS. V shed 6 bases and J shed 3 bases, with 17 bases lying between them. CDR3 nucleotide sequence: TGTGCCAGCAGCCCCAGTGTAGGCACGTCTAATGAAAAACTGTTTTTT. Translation: CASSPSVGTSNEKLFF.

The V call is TRBV14, the J call TRBJ1-1, with D uncertain. The CDR3 runs to 13 residues. Germline loops: CDR1 SGHDN, CDR2 FVKESK. V was pared by 5 bases and J by 1 base, with 8 bases between. CDR3 DNA sequence: TGTGCCAGCAGCTCCCAATCGAACACTGAAGCTTTCTTT. This translates into CASSSQSNTEAFF.

The V call is TRBV14, the J call TRBJ1-4; D might be TRBD1 (6 bases). The ends were cut back, 4 bases at V and 7 bases at J, with 16 bases in the middle. CDR3 length equals 15 residues. Germline values: CDR1 SGHDN, CDR2 FVKESK. The CDR3 loop reads CASSPGTILSEKLFF. The CDR3 region has the DNA TGTGCCAGCAGCCCCGGGACAATTCTTTCTGAAAAACTGTTTTTT.

The chain has TRBV24-1 and TRBJ2-1; 11 nucleotides agree with TRBD1. Trimming removed 5 bases from V and 8 bases from J; junction bases left unmatched: 13. The length of the CDR3 is 17 residues. CDR1 KGHDR and CDR2 SFDVKD come from the germline V gene. DNA of the CDR3: TGTGCCACCAGTGCCGCTGACCGGGACAGGGGGGTCTATGAGCAGTTCTTC. Protein: CATSAADRDRGVYEQFF.

This chain uses TRBV19 with TRBJ1-5, with D unresolved. This CDR3 has 12 residues. CDR1 and CDR2 from the germline V gene are LNHDA and SQIVND (reference sequence). Trimming cost V 3 bases and J 9 bases, with 9 bases left between them. The CDR3 loop is CASSIDPWPQHF. CDR3 nucleotide sequence: TGTGCCAGTAGTATTGACCCCTGGCCCCAGCATTTT.

This chain joins TRBV18 and TRBJ1-4; TRBD1 matches at 8 bases. J was trimmed by 2 bases and V by 5 bases; bases with no gene match: 4. CDR1 and CDR2 (germline): KGHSH, LQKENI. The CDR3 has 15 amino acids. CDR3 in amino acids: CASSTTGGTNEKLFF. The CDR3 DNA reads as TGTGCCAGCTCAACTACAGGGGGGACTAATGAAAAACTGTTTTTT.

This chain uses TRBV19 with TRBJ2-4; no firm D call. The germline V gene encodes CDR1 LNHDA and CDR2 SQIVND (reference sequence). CDR3 length equals 19 residues. V was shortened by 3 bases and J by 3 bases, with 24 bases between the two germline ends. The DNA of the CDR3 is TGTGCCAGTAGTATCGCCTCCCACAAGACGGTTATCGGCAAAAACATTCAGTACTTC. Protein product: CASSIASHKTVIGKNIQYF.

CDR3 in DNA: TGCGCCAGCAGTGACCAGGGGACTAGCGCAAATACGCAGTATTTT. Its protein product is CASSDQGTSANTQYF. The chain has TRBV10-1 and TRBJ2-3; 10 bases match TRBD2. V was pared by 3 bases and J by 7 bases, with 7 bases of the junction left unmatched. Germline V gives CDR1 WNHNN, CDR2 SYGVQD (reference sequence). The CDR3 spans 15 residues.

The gene calls are TRBV2 and TRBJ2-1; a possible D gene is TRBD1 (5 bases). V shed 0 bases and J shed 3 bases, with 21 bases lying between them. Per the germline V gene, CDR1 is SNHLY and CDR2 is FYNNEI. The CDR3 spans 19 residues. The CDR3 DNA reads as TGTGCCAGCAGTGAAGCGCTTCAGACAGCACAAGGAATCTACAATGAGCAGTTCTTC. Translated, it gives CASSEALQTAQGIYNEQFF.

The chain carries TRBV6-2 or TRBV6-3 and TRBJ2-7; weak D call: TRBD1 (6 bases). The ends were cut back, 2 bases at V and 6 bases at J, with 14 bases in the middle. This CDR3 is built from 14 residues. CDR1 is MNHEY and CDR2 is SVGEGT in the germline V gene. CDR3 protein: CASSYVSGESEQYF. As DNA, the CDR3 is TGTGCCAGCAGTTACGTCTCAGGGGAAAGCGAGCAGTACTTC.

This rearrangement joins TRBV24-1 to TRBJ2-2, with D perhaps matching TRBD1 (5 bases). The V gene lost 3 bases and the J gene lost 2 bases, with 12 bases spanning the gap. Germline V CDR1 and CDR2: KGHDR, SFDVKD. The CDR3 extends over 16 amino acids. Here the CDR3 DNA reads TGTGCCACCAGTGATGCGACAGCCCCTAACACCGGGGAGCTGTTTTTT. This gives the protein CATSDATAPNTGELFF.

This clone has just one count. The V and J genes are TRBV18 and TRBJ2-1; D may match TRBD1 or TRBD2 (5 bases each). The ends were cut back, 0 bases at V and 9 bases at J, with 9 bases in the middle. This CDR3 region has 13 residues. CDR1 and CDR2 (germline): KGHSH, LQKENI. The CDR3 DNA reads as TGTGCCAGCTCACCACCGGGGGTTCGTGAGCAGTTCTTC. It is translated as CASSPPGVREQFF.

The rearrangement links TRBV4-1 to TRBJ1-2; TRBD1 is a possible D gene (6 bases). The CDR3 extends over 15 amino acids. Trimming pared 0 bases from V and 4 bases from J, leaving 12 bases between. Germline V gene sequence: CDR1 MGHRA, CDR2 YSYEKL. In DNA form, the CDR3 reads TGCGCCAGCAGCCAAGAAACCGGCAGGGGCTATGGCTACACCTTC. The encoded protein is CASSQETGRGYGYTF.

The rearrangement links TRBV5-1 to TRBJ1-2, with 8 bases fitting TRBD1. Germline V gene lookup returns CDR1 SGHRS and CDR2 YFSETQ. This CDR3 spans 16 amino acids. The trim removed 4 bases at V and 0 bases at J, leaving 8 bases unmatched. The CDR3 reads CASSNSGTGANYGYTF. The CDR3 DNA sequence: TGCGCCAGCAGCAATTCCGGGACAGGAGCTAACTATGGCTACACCTTC.

J is TRBJ2-2 and V is TRBV18, with 7 bases fitting TRBD1. Trimming cost V 3 bases and J 2 bases; bases outside gene matches: 6. This CDR3 is 16 amino acids long. Per germline, CDR1 KGHSH and CDR2 LQKENI. The DNA for the CDR3 is TGTGCCAGCTCACCTAGACAGGGCATCAACACCGGGGAGCTGTTTTTT. Protein product: CASSPRQGINTGELFF.

V usage is TRBV7-2 and J usage is TRBJ2-2; TRBD1 matches 10 bases. The CDR3 has 15 residues. V trimming: 5 bases; J trimming: 5 bases; junction bases outside the gene matches: 5. Germline V gene sequence: CDR1 SGHTA, CDR2 FQGNSA. The CDR3 DNA reads TGTGCCAGCAGCCGGACAGGGGGATTGACCGGGGAGCTGTTTTTT. This sequence encodes CASSRTGGLTGELFF.

The rearrangement uses TRBV11-3 and TRBJ2-5; 10 bases are a match to TRBD2. There are 16 residues in the CDR3. The V segment lost 4 bases and the J segment 3 bases; nucleotides outside the gene matches: 8. Germline V lookup: CDR1 SGHNT, CDR2 YENEEA. Written as DNA, the CDR3 is TGTGCCAGCAGCTCGAGGGGGCTAGCGGGAGAAGAGACCCAGTACTTC. As protein: CASSSRGLAGEETQYF.

J is TRBJ2-3 and V is TRBV7-2; possibly TRBD2 for D (5 bases). The germline gives CDR1 SGHTA, CDR2 FQGNSA. V lost 1 base, J lost 4 bases, and 12 bases lay in between. The CDR3 sequence is 15 residues long. The CDR3 region has the DNA TGTGCCAGCAGCTTAGTACTAGTTACGTCAGATACGCAGTATTTT. Its protein product is CASSLVLVTSDTQYF.

The chain has TRBV29-1 and TRBJ2-7; the match to TRBD1 covers 8 bases. CDR1 and CDR2 from the germline V gene are SQVTM and ANQGSEA. The CDR3 is made up of 12 amino acids. The J segment lost 5 bases and the V segment lost 2 bases, leaving 2 bases of the junction unmatched. Written as DNA, the CDR3 is TGCAGCGTTGAACAGGGGGCCAACGAGCAGTACTTC. Amino acid sequence: CSVEQGANEQYF.

The chain recombines TRBV5-4 with TRBJ1-2; D gene uncertain. From germline, CDR1 is SGHNT and CDR2 YYREEE (reference sequence). The CDR3 spans 13 residues. The ends were cut back, 4 bases at V and 2 bases at J, with 9 bases in the middle. The CDR3: CASSPDINYGYTF. The CDR3, as DNA: TGTGCCAGCAGCCCTGACATAAACTATGGCTACACCTTC.

The V and J genes are TRBV28 and TRBJ2-7, with 7 bases lining up with TRBD2. V gave up 4 bases and J gave up 2 bases; unmatched junction bases: 14. CDR1 is MDHEN and CDR2 is SYDVKM in the germline V gene. CDR3 length: 17 amino acids. CDR3 loop: CASSSETSLIVTYEQYF. CDR3 DNA: TGTGCCAGCAGTTCCGAGACTAGCCTAATCGTAACCTACGAGCAGTACTTC. The complete variable domain, with remaining parts taken from reference TRBV28 and TRBJ2-7, reads DVKVTQSSRYLVKRTGEKVFLECVQDMDHENMFWYRQDPGLGLRLIYFSYDVKMKEKGDIPEGYSVSREKKERFSLILESASTNQTSMYLCASSSETSLIVTYEQYFGPGTRLTVT.

The rearrangement joins TRBV18 to TRBJ2-6; 7 bases align to TRBD1. The germline gives CDR1 KGHSH, CDR2 LQKENI. Unmatched junction bases numbered 2, after V lost 1 base and J lost 2 bases. The CDR3 consists of 16 residues. The CDR3 DNA reads TGTGCCAGCTCACCACAGGGGGCGACTGGGGCCAACGTCCTGACTTTC. Translation gives CASSPQGATGANVLTF.

The chain has TRBV5-4 and TRBJ2-5, with 8 positions matching TRBD2. The CDR3 extends over 15 amino acids. V trimming: 2 bases; J trimming: 5 bases; junction bases outside the gene matches: 8. Germline loops: CDR1 SGHNT, CDR2 YYREEE (reference sequence). CDR3 sequence reads: CASSFVPGGAETQYF. The CDR3 DNA is TGTGCCAGCAGCTTCGTCCCGGGGGGGGCCGAGACCCAGTACTTC.

The J gene is TRBJ1-2, the V gene TRBV5-1; D gene ambiguous. Germline V CDR1 and CDR2: SGHRS, YFSETQ. The CDR3 runs to 13 residues. The ends were cut back, 0 bases at V and 1 base at J, with 4 bases in the middle. The CDR3 loop reads CASSLADNYGYTF. The CDR3 DNA sequence: TGCGCCAGCAGCTTGGCCGATAACTATGGCTACACCTTC.

The chain employs TRBV5-1 and TRBJ2-6; D remains ambiguous. Trimming left V 0 bases short and J 4 bases short, with 11 bases between. Germline-derived CDR1 and CDR2 are SGHRS and YFSETQ. The CDR3 length is 16 residues. The CDR3, as DNA: TGCGCCAGCAGCTTGGCCTCGGCGACCGGGGCCAACGTCCTGACTTTC. Its protein is CASSLASATGANVLTF.

J is TRBJ2-5 and V is TRBV5-1, with a tentative D call TRBD2 (6 bases). The germline V and J ends were trimmed by 0 bases and 7 bases, with 16 bases remaining between them. Germline lookup yields CDR1 SGHRS and CDR2 YFSETQ. CDR3 size: 15 residues. CDR3 amino acids: CASSLDGTQDGTQYF. CDR3 in DNA: TGCGCCAGCAGCTTGGACGGGACTCAGGATGGGACCCAGTACTTC.

This chain joins TRBV28 and TRBJ1-5, with D unclear. The germline V gene encodes CDR1 MDHEN and CDR2 SYDVKM. The CDR3 consists of 15 residues. Trimming shortened V by 2 bases and J by 11 bases, and 19 bases separated the two germline ends. CDR3 protein: CASSLLDIGSSSQHF. CDR3 nucleotides: TGTGCCAGCAGTTTACTTGATATTGGGTCGTCGTCCCAGCATTTT.